What follows are 16 T cell receptor beta chains derived from one specimen sequenced in a study of T cell changes during pregnancy in multiple sclerosis. TCRdb keeps only in-frame clones here, not all; method: immunoSEQ multiplex PCR. The sample includes 35,000 to 45,000 clones, about nine tenths seen only once; the top ten take around 0.48%. Sample: CD4+ T cells from peripheral blood mononuclear cells, taken in the first trimester of pregnancy. The source of these receptors is a female donor in good health, enrolled as a control in a pregnancy study.

The rearrangement links TRBV2 to TRBJ1-1; D possibly corresponds to TRBD1 (6 bases). The CDR3 loop spans 15 amino acids. Per germline, CDR1 SNHLY and CDR2 FYNNEI. The V and J ends lost 4 bases and 7 bases respectively, with 19 bases between them. This CDR3 reads CASSGYREEGFEAFF. As DNA, the CDR3 is TGTGCCAGCAGTGGTTACAGGGAAGAGGGTTTTGAAGCTTTCTTT. Variable domain in full (rest from reference TRBV2 and TRBJ1-1): EPEVTQTPSHQVTQMGQEVILRCVPISNHLYFYWYRQILGQKVEFLVSFYNNEISEKSEIFDDQFSVERPDGSNFTLKIRSTKLEDSAMYFCASSGYREEGFEAFFGQGTRLTVV.

This clone was detected once. CDR3 protein: CASSSRRGSDYGYTF. CDR3 bases: TGTGCCAGCAGCTCCCGGAGGGGCAGCGACTATGGCTACACCTTC. The chain combines TRBV28 with TRBJ1-2; a weak D match, TRBD1 (5 bases). CDR3 size: 15 residues. Trimming left V 6 bases short and J 3 bases short, with 17 bases between. Per germline, CDR1 MDHEN and CDR2 SYDVKM.

This sequence joins TRBV21-1 and TRBJ2-7; the table's D call of TRBD1 was not tested on the DNA. TRBV21-1 counts as a pseudogene. This CDR3 is built from 17 residues. The CDR3 DNA is TGTGCCAGCAGCGAAAACGGAAAGGGGACAGGGCAAATAGGGCAGTACTTC. Amino acids: CASSENGKGTGQIGQYF.

The CDR3 region is CASSPSRGSNSPLHF. CDR3 DNA sequence: TGTGCCAGCAGCCCGAGTAGGGGTTCGAATTCACCCCTCCACTTT. V usage is TRBV28 and J usage is TRBJ1-6; D perhaps matches TRBD1 (5 bases). The germline gives CDR1 MDHEN, CDR2 SYDVKM. The CDR3 contains 15 residues. The V gene lost 6 bases and the J gene lost 7 bases, with 16 bases spanning the gap.

The V gene is TRBV5-6, the J gene TRBJ1-1; no clear D gene. Germline assignment: CDR1 SGHDT and CDR2 YYEEEE. V lost 3 bases to trimming and J lost 3 bases, with 3 bases between them. The CDR3 spans 11 residues. The CDR3, as DNA: TGTGCCAGCAGCTCCTACACTGAAGCTTTCTTT. This encodes CASSSYTEAFF.

CDR3 amino acids: CASSVRQSYQPQHF. DNA for the CDR3: TGTGCCAGCAGTGTACGACAGTCGTATCAGCCCCAGCATTTT. The V gene is TRBV2, the J gene TRBJ1-5; D may be TRBD1 (5 bases). The CDR3 is 14 amino acids. Germline-derived CDR1 and CDR2 are SNHLY and FYNNEI. Trimming stripped 4 bases from V and 5 bases from J, with 12 bases between.

The V gene is TRBV4-2, the J gene TRBJ2-3, with a weak D call TRBD2 (5 bases). The length of the CDR3 is 17 residues. The germline CDR1 and CDR2 sequences are LGHNA and YNFKEQ. The ends were cut back, 4 bases at V and 4 bases at J, with 21 bases in the middle. In DNA, the CDR3 is TGTGCCAGCAGCCCAAGTATCGGACGAGGGTCCGCAGATACGCAGTATTTT. Protein sequence: CASSPSIGRGSADTQYF.

The chain carries TRBV7-2 and TRBJ1-6; D is uncertain. Germline V gene lookup returns CDR1 SGHTA and CDR2 FQGNSA. CDR3 length: 14 amino acids. With 4 bases removed from V and 7 bases from J, the gap between germline ends came to 11 bases. CDR3: CASSYKERNSPLHF. CDR3 nucleotide sequence: TGTGCCAGCAGCTATAAAGAGCGGAATTCACCCCTCCACTTT.

The gene calls are TRBV5-4 and TRBJ2-7, with 7 bases that match TRBD1. The length of the CDR3 is 14 residues. V gave up 3 bases and J gave up 3 bases; unmatched junction bases: 6. CDR1 is SGHNT and CDR2 is YYREEE in the germline V gene (reference sequence). DNA of the CDR3: TGTGCCAGCAGCTCCGGGACAGAAAGCTACGAGCAGTACTTC. As protein: CASSSGTESYEQYF.

This rearrangement joins TRBV7-8 to TRBJ2-1; 11 bases match TRBD2. CDR3 size: 16 residues. The ends lost 7 bases at V and 6 bases at J; junction bases unmatched: 11. Germline V gives CDR1 SGHVS, CDR2 FQNEAQ. CDR3 DNA: TGTGCCAGCAACCCCAGATTTAGCGGGGGGGGCAATGAGCAGTTCTTC. Translating gives CASNPRFSGGGNEQFF.

This chain links TRBV28 with TRBJ1-2, with D possibly being TRBD1 (6 bases). The CDR3 runs 15 residues. Per the germline V gene, CDR1 is MDHEN and CDR2 is SYDVKM. V was shortened by 3 bases and J by 0 bases, with 11 bases between the two germline ends. Here the CDR3 reads CASSFDRWTNYGYTF. CDR3 sequence (DNA): TGTGCCAGCAGTTTCGACAGGTGGACTAACTATGGCTACACCTTC.

V gene TRBV11-2 combines with J gene TRBJ2-3; maybe TRBD1 (5 bases). Germline V gene sequence: CDR1 SGHAT, CDR2 FQNNGV. The CDR3 totals 14 residues. The V end lost 5 bases, the J end lost 2 bases, and 11 bases lay between the germline ends. The CDR3 reads CASSPDSLTDTQYF. In nucleotides, the CDR3 is TGTGCCAGCAGCCCCGACAGCCTCACAGATACGCAGTATTTT. The full variable domain, its missing parts supplied by reference TRBV11-2 and TRBJ2-3, is EAGVAQSPRYKIIEKRQSVAFWCNPISGHATLYWYQQILGQGPKLLIQFQNNGVVDDSQLPKDRFSAERLKGVDSTLKIQPAKLEDSAVYLCASSPDSLTDTQYFGPGTRLTVL.

This chain uses TRBV7-9 with TRBJ2-5; TRBD1 matches at 8 bases. This CDR3 is 15 amino acids long. From germline, CDR1 is SEHNR and CDR2 FQNEAQ (reference sequence). After removal of 6 bases from V and 4 bases from J, the junction contained 10 bases not matched to a gene. The CDR3 is CASSRTGGRGETQYF. In DNA, the CDR3 is TGTGCCAGCAGTCGAACAGGGGGAAGGGGAGAGACCCAGTACTTC.

CDR3 residues: CASSQEAGGHFYNEQFF. CDR3 DNA: TGCGCCAGCAGCCAAGAAGCCGGGGGGCACTTCTACAATGAGCAGTTCTTC. V and J are TRBV4-1 and TRBJ2-1, with D possibly TRBD2 on 7 matching bases. V lost 0 bases, J lost 3 bases, and 15 bases lay in between. The V gene's germline CDR1 is MGHRA and CDR2 YSYEKL. The CDR3 is 17 amino acids.

The gene calls are TRBV6-5 and TRBJ2-7, with D possibly being TRBD2 (6 bases). Germline lookup yields CDR1 MNHEY and CDR2 SVGAGI. V was pared by 6 bases and J by 4 bases, with 10 bases between. The CDR3 sequence is 12 residues long. The DNA of the CDR3 is TGTGCCAGCAGCTCCGGGGGATACGAGCAGTACTTC. This codes for CASSSGGYEQYF.

The CDR3 DNA follows: TGTGCCAGTAGTATTGTTTCTGGCCGTGGCAATGAGCAGTTCTTC. It is translated as CASSIVSGRGNEQFF. The V gene is TRBV19, the J gene TRBJ2-1; D is uncertain. Trimming removed 3 bases at V and 6 bases at J, with 15 bases between. The CDR3 loop spans 15 amino acids. In germline, CDR1 is LNHDA, CDR2 SQIVND (reference sequence). The entire variable domain, with the rest obtained from reference TRBV19 and TRBJ2-1, is as follows: DGGITQSPKYLFRKEGQNVTLSCEQNLNHDAMYWYRQDPGQGLRLIYYSQIVNDFQKGDIAEGYSVSREKKESFPLTVTSAQKNPTAFYLCASSIVSGRGNEQFFGPGTRLTVL.